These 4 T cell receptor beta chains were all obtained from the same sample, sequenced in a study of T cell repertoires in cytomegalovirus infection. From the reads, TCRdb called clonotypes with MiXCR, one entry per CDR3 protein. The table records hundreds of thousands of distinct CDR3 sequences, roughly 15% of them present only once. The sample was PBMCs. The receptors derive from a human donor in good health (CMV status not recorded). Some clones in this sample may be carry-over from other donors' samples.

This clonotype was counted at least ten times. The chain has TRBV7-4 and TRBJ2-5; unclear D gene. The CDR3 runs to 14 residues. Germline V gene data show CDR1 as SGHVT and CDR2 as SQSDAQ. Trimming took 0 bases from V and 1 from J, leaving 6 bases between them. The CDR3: CASSLAVGQETQYF. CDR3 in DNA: TGTGCCAGCAGCTTAGCAGTTGGCCAAGAGACCCAGTACTTC.

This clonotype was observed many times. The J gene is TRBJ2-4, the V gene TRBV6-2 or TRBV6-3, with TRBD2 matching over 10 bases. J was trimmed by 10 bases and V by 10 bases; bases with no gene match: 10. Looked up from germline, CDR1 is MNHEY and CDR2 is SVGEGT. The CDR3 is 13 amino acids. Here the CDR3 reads CATLKAGGRIQYF. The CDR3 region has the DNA TGTGCCACCCTAAAAGCGGGGGGGCGGATTCAGTACTTC.

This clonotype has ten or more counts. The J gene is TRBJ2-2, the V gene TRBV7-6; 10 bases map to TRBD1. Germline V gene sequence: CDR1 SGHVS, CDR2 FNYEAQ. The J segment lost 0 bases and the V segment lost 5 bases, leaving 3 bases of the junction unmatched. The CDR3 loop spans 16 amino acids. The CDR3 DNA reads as TGTGCCAGCAGCCCGACAGGGGGCGCGAACACCGGGGAGCTGTTTTTT. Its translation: CASSPTGGANTGELFF.

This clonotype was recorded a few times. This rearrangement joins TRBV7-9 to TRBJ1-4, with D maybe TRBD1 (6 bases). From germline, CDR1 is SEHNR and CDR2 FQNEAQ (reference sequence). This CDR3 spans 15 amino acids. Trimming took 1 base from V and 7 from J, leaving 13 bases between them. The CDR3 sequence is CASSLDQGRSEKLFF. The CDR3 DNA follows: TGTGCCAGCAGCTTAGATCAGGGGAGGTCTGAAAAACTGTTTTTT.